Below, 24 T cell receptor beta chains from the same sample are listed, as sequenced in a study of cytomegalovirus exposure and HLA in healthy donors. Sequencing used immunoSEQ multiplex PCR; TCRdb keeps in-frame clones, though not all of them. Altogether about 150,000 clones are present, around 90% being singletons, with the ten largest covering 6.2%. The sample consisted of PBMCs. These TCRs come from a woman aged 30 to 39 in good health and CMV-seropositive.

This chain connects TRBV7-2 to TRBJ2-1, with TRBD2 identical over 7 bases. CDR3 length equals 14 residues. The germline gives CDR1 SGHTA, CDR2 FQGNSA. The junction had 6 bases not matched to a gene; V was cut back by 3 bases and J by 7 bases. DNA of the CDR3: TGTGCCAGCAGCTTCAGGGAGGGTGGGAATGAGCAGTTCTTC. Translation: CASSFREGGNEQFF.

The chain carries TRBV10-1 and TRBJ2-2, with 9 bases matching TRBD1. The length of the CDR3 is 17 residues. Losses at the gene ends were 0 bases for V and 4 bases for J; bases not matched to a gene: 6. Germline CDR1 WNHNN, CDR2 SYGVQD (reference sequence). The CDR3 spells CASSESRDRDPTGELFF. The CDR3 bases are TGCGCCAGCAGTGAGTCGAGGGACAGGGATCCCACCGGGGAGCTGTTTTTT.

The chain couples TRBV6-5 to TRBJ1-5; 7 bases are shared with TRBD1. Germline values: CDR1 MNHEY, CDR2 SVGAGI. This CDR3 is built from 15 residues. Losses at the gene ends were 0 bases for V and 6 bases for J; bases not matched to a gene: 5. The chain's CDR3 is CASSYSWGDSQPQHF. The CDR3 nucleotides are TGTGCCAGCAGTTACTCCTGGGGGGACAGTCAGCCCCAGCATTTT.

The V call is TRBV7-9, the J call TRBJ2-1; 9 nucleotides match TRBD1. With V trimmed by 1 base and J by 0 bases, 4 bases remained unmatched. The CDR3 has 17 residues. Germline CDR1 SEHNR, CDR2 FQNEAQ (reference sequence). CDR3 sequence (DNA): TGTGCCAGCAGCTTAGGACAGGGGGTAAGCTCCTACAATGAGCAGTTCTTC. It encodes CASSLGQGVSSYNEQFF. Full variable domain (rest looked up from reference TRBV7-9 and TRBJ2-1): DTGVSQNPRHKITKRGQNVTFRCDPISEHNRLYWYRQTLGQGPEFLTYFQNEAQLEKSRLLSDRFSAERPKGSFSTLEIQRTEQGDSAMYLCASSLGQGVSSYNEQFFGPGTRLTVL.

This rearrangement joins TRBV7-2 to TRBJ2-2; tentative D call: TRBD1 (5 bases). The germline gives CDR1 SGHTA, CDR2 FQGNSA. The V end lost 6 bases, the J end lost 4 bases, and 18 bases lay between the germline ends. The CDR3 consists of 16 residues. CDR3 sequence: CASSSDGALGTGELFF. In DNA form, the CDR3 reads TGTGCCAGCAGTTCCGATGGGGCCCTGGGCACCGGGGAGCTGTTTTTT.

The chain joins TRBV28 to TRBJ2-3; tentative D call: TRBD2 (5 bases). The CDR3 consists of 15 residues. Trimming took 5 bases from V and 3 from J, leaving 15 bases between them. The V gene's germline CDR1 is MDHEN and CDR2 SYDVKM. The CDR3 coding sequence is TGTGCCAGCAGTCTGACCCTAGCTGGGACAGATACGCAGTATTTT. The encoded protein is CASSLTLAGTDTQYF.

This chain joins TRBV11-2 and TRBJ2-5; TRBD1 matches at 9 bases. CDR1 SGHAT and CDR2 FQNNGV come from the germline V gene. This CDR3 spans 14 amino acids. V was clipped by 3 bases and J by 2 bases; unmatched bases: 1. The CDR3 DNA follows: TGTGCCAGCAGCTTGGGGACAGGGCAAGAGACCCAGTACTTC. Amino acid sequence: CASSLGTGQETQYF.

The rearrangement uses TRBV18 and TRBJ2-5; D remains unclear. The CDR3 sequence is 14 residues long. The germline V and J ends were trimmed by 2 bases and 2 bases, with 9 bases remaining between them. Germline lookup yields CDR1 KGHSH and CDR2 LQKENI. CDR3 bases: TGTGCCAGCTCACCAAGTTCGGGTCAAGAGACCCAGTACTTC. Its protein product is CASSPSSGQETQYF.

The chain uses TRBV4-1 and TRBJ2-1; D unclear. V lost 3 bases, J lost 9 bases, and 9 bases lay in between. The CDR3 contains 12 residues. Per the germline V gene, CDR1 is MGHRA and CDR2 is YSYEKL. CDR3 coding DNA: TGCGCCAGCAGCCACCCGCTCGGTGAGCAGTTCTTC. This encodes CASSHPLGEQFF.

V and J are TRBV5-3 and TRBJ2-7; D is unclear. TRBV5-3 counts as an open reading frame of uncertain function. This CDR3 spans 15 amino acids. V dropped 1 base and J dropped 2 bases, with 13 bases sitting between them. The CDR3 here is CARSLRQLIAYEQYF. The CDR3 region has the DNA TGTGCCAGAAGCTTGAGGCAACTAATAGCCTACGAGCAGTACTTC.

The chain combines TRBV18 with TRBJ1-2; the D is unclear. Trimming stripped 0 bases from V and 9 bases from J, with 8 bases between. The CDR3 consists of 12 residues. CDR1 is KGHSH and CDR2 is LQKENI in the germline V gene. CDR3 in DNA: TGTGCCAGCTCACCACCCGAGGGAAGCTACACCTTC. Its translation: CASSPPEGSYTF.

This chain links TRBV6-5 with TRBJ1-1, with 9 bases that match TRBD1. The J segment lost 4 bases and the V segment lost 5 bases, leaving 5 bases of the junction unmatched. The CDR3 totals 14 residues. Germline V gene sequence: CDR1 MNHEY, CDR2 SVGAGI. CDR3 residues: CASSAQGASTEAFF. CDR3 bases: TGTGCCAGCAGTGCACAGGGGGCAAGCACTGAAGCTTTCTTT.

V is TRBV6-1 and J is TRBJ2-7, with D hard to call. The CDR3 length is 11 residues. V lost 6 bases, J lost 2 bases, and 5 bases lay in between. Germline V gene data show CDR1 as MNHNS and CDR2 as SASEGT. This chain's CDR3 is CASRAAYEQYF. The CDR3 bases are TGTGCCAGCAGGGCAGCCTACGAGCAGTACTTC.

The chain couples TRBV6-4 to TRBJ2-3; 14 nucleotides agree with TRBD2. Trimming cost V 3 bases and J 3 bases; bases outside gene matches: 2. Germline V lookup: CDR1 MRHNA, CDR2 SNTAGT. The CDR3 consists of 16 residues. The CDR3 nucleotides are TGTGCCAGCAGTGAGACTAGCGGGGGGGCGACAGATACGCAGTATTTT. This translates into CASSETSGGATDTQYF.

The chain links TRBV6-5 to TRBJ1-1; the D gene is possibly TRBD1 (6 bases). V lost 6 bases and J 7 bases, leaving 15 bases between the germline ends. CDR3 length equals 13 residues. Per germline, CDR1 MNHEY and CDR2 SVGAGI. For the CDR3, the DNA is TGTGCCAGCAGATATAATAGACAGGTTGAAGCTTTCTTT. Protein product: CASRYNRQVEAFF.

The CDR3 region is CASSYSLAGEDNEQFF. The CDR3 nucleotides are TGTGCCAGCAGTTACTCCCTAGCGGGGGAAGACAATGAGCAGTTCTTC. The chain carries TRBV6-6 and TRBJ2-1, with TRBD2 identical over 10 bases. The CDR3 is 16 residues long. Germline V gene data show CDR1 as MNHNY and CDR2 as SVGAGI (reference sequence). The J segment lost 5 bases and the V segment lost 0 bases, leaving 4 bases of the junction unmatched.

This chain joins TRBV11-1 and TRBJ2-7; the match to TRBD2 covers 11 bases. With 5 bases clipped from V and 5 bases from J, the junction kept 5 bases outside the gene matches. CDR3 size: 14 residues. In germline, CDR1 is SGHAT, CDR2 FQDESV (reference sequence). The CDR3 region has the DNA TGTGCCAGCAGCCCCGCTAGCGGGGGGCACGAGCAGTACTTC. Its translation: CASSPASGGHEQYF.

CDR3 residues: CASSPWTSGSIYEQYF. CDR3 bases: TGCGCCAGCAGCCCATGGACTAGCGGGAGTATATACGAGCAGTACTTC. J is TRBJ2-7 and V is TRBV5-1; 13 nucleotides match TRBD2. This CDR3 has 16 amino acids. Per the germline V gene, CDR1 is SGHRS and CDR2 is YFSETQ. J was trimmed by 4 bases and V by 4 bases; bases with no gene match: 8.

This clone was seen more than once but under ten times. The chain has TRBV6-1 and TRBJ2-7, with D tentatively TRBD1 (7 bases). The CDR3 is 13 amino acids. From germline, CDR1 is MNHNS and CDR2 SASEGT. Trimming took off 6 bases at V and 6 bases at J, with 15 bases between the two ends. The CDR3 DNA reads TGTGCCAGCAGAGACAGGGAGGTGGGCGAGCAGTACTTC. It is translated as CASRDREVGEQYF.

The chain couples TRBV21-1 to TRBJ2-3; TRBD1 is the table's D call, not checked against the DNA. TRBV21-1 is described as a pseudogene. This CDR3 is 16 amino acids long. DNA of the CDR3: TGTGCCAGCAGCCCAGGGGGACAGTCTTTCACAGATACGCAGTATTTT. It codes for CASSPGGQSFTDTQYF.

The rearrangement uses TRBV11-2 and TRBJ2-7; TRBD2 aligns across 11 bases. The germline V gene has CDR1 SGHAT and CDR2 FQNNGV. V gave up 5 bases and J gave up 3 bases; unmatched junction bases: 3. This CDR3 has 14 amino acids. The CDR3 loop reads CASSHLAGGYEQYF. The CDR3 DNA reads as TGTGCCAGCAGCCACCTAGCGGGAGGCTACGAGCAGTACTTC.

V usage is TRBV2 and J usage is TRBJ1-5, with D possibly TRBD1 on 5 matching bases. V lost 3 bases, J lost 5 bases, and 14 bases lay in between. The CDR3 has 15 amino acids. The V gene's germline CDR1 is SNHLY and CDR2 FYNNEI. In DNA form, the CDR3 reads TGTGCCAGCAGTGATGGCAGGGCTGCTCATCAGCCCCAGCATTTT. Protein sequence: CASSDGRAAHQPQHF.

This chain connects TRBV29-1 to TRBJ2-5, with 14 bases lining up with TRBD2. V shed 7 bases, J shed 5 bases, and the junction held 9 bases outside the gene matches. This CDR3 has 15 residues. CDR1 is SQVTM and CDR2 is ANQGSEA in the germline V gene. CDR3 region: CSASGTSGSGETQYF. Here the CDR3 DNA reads TGCAGCGCCTCCGGGACTAGCGGGAGTGGGGAGACCCAGTACTTC. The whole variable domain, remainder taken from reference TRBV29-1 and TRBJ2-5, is SAVISQKPSRDICQRGTSLTIQCQVDSQVTMMFWYRQQPGQSLTLIATANQGSEATYESGFVIDKFPISRPNLTFSTLTVSNMSPEDSSIYLCSASGTSGSGETQYFGPGTRLLVL.

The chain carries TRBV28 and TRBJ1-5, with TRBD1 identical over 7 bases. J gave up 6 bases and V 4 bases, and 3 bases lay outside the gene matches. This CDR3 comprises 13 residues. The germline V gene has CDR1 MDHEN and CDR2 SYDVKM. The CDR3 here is CASSSTGVQPQHF. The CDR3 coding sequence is TGTGCCAGCAGTTCAACAGGGGTTCAGCCCCAGCATTTT.